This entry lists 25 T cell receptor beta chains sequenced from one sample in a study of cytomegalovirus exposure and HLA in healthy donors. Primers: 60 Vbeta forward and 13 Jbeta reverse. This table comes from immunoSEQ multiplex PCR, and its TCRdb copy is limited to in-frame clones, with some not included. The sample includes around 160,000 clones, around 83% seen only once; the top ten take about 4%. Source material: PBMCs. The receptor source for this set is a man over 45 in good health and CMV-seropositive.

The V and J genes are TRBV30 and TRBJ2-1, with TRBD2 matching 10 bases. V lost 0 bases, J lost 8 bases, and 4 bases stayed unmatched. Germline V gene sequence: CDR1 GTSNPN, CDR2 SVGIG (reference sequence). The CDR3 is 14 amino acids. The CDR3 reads CAWSVSSGSHEQFF. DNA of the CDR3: TGTGCCTGGAGTGTATCTAGCGGGAGTCATGAGCAGTTCTTC.

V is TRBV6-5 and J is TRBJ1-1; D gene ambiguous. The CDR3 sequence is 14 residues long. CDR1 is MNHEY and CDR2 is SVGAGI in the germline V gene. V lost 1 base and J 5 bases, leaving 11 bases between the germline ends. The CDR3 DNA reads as TGTGCCAGCAGTTACTTGGGCCCGGGGACTGAAGCTTTCTTT. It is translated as CASSYLGPGTEAFF.

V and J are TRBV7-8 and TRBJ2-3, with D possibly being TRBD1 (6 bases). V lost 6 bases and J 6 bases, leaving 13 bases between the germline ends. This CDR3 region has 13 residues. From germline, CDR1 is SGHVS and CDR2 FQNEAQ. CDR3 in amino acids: CASSYPGDDTQYF. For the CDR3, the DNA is TGTGCCAGCAGTTACCCAGGGGATGATACGCAGTATTTT.

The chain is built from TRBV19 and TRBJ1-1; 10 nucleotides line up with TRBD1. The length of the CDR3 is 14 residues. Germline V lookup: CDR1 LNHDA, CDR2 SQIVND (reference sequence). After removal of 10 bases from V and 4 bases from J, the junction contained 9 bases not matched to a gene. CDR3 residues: CATKTGTGATEAFF. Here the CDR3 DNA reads TGTGCCACAAAGACCGGGACAGGGGCCACTGAAGCTTTCTTT.

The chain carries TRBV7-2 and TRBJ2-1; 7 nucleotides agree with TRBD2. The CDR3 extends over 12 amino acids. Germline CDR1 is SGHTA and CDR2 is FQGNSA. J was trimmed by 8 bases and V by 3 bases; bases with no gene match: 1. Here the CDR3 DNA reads TGTGCCAGCAGCTTCAGCGGGGATGAGCAGTTCTTC. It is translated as CASSFSGDEQFF.

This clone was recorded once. The CDR3 nucleotides read TGTGCCAGCAGCCCCTCCGGGGTAGCGGGACAAGAGACCCAGTACTTC. This translates into CASSPSGVAGQETQYF. The chain couples TRBV9 to TRBJ2-5; 8 nucleotides match TRBD2. Unmatched junction bases numbered 10, after V lost 4 bases and J lost 2 bases. Germline V gives CDR1 SGDLS, CDR2 YYNGEE. The CDR3 has 16 residues.

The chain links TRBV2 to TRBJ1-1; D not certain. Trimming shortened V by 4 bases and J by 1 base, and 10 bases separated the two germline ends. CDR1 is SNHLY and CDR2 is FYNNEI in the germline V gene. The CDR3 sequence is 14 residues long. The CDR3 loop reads CASSVQPQNTEAFF. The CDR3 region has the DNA TGTGCCAGCAGTGTACAGCCCCAGAACACTGAAGCTTTCTTT.

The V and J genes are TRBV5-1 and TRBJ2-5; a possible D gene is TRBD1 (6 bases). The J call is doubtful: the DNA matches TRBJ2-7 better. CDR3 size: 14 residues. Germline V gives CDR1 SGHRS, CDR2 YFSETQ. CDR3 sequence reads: CASSVSSRGYEQYF. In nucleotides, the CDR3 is TGCGCCAGCAGCGTCAGCTCCAGGGGCTACGAGCAGTACTTC.

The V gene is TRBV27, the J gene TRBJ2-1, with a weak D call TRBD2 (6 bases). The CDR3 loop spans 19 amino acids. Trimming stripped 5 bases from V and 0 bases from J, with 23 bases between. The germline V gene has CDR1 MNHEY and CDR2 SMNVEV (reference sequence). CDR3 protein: CASSPRRGQDGSSYNEQFF. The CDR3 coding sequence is TGTGCCAGCAGTCCCCGGCGGGGTCAGGATGGTAGCTCCTACAATGAGCAGTTCTTC.

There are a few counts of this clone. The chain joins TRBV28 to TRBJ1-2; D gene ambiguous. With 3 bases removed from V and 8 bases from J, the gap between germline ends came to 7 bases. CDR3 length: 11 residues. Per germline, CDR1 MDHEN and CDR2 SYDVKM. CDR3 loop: CASSFIAGYTF. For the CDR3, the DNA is TGTGCCAGCAGTTTTATTGCGGGCTACACCTTC.

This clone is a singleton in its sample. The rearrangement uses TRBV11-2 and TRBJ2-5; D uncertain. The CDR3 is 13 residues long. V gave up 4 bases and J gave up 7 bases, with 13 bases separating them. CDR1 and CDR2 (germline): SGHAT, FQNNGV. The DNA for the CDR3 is TGTGCCAGCAGCTACGACGGCCGCGGGACCCAGTACTTC. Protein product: CASSYDGRGTQYF.

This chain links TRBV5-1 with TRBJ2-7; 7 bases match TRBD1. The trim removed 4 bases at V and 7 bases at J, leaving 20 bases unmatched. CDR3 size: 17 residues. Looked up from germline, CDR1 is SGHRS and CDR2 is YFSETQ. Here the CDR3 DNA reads TGCGCCAGCAGCCTGGGGGCAGGGGGACAGCGAGGGGGTGAGCAGTACTTC. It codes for CASSLGAGGQRGGEQYF.

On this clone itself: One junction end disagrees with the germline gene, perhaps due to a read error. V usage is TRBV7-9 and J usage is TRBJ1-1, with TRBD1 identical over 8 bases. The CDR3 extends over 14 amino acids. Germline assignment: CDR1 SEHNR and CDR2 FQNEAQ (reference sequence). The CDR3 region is CSSSLTTGGTEAFF. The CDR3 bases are TGTTCCAGCAGCTTAACCACAGGGGGTACTGAAGCTTTCTTT.

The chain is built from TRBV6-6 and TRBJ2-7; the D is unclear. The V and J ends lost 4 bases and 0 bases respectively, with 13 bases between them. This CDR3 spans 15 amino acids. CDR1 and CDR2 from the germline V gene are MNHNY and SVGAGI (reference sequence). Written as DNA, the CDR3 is TGTGCCAGCAGTTCTGGCCTCCAAAACTCCTACGAGCAGTACTTC. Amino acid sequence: CASSSGLQNSYEQYF.

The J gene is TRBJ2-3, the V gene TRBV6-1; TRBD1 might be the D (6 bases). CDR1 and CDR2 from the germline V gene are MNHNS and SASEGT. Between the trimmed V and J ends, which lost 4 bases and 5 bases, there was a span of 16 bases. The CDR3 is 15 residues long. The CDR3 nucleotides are TGTGCCAGCAGTGGAAATGTCAGGGGAAAAGATACGCAGTATTTT. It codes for CASSGNVRGKDTQYF.

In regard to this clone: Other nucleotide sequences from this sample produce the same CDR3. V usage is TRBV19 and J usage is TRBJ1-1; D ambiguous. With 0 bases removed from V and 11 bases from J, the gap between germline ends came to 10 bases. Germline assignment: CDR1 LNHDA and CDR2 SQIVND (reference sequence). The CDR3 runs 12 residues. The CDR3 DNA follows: TGTGCCAGTAGTATAGATAGATTGGAGGCTTTCTTT. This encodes CASSIDRLEAFF. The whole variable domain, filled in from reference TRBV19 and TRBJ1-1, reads DGGITQSPKYLFRKEGQNVTLSCEQNLNHDAMYWYRQDPGQGLRLIYYSQIVNDFQKGDIAEGYSVSREKKESFPLTVTSAQKNPTAFYLCASSIDRLEAFFGQGTRLTVV.

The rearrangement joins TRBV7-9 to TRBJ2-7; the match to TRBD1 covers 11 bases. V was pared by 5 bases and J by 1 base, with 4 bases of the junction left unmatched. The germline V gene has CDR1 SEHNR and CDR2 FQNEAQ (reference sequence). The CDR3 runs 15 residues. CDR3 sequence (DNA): TGTGCCAGCAGCGCCCGGGACAGGGGGTCCTACGAGCAGTACTTC. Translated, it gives CASSARDRGSYEQYF.

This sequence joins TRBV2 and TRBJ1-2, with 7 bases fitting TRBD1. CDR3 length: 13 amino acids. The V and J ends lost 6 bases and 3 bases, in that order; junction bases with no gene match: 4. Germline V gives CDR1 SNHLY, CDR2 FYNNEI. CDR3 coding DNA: TGTGCCAGCAGCCAGACAGGGCACTATGGCTACACCTTC. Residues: CASSQTGHYGYTF.

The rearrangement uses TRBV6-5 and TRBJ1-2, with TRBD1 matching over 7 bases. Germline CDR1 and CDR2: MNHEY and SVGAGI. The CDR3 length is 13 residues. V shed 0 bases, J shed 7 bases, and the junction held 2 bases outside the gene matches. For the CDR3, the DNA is TGTGCCAGCAGTTACTCGAACAGGGGTGGCTACACCTTC. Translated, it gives CASSYSNRGGYTF.

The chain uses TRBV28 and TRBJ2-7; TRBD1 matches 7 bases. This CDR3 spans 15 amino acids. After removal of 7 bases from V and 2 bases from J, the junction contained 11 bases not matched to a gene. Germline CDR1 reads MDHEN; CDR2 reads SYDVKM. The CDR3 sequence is CASTHPQGLAYEQYF. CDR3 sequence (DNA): TGTGCCAGCACCCACCCACAGGGGTTAGCCTACGAGCAGTACTTC.

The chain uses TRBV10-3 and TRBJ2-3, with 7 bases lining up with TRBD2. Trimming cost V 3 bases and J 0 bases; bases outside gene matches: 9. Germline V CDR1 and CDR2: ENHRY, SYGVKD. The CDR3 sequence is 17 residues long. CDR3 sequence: CAISDSGQPFSTDTQYF. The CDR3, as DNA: TGTGCCATCAGTGATAGCGGGCAACCCTTTAGCACAGATACGCAGTATTTT.

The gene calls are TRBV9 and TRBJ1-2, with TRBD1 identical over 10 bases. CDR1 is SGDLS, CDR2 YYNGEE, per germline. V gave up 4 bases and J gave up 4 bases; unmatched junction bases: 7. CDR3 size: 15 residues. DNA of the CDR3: TGTGCCAGCAGCACCGGGACAGGGGTCCTCTATGGCTACACCTTC. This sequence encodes CASSTGTGVLYGYTF.

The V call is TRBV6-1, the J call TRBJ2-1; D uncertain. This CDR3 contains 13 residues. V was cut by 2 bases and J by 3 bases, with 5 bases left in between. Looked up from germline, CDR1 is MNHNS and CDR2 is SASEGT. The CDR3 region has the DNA TGTGCCAGCAGTGAACAGGACTACAATGAGCAGTTCTTC. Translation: CASSEQDYNEQFF.

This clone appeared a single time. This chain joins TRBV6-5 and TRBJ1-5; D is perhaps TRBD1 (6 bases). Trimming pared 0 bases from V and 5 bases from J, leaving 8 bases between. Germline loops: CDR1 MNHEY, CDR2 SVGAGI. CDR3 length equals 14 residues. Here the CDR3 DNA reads TGTGCCAGCAGTTACTCAGGGGGTTATCAGCCCCAGCATTTT. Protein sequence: CASSYSGGYQPQHF.

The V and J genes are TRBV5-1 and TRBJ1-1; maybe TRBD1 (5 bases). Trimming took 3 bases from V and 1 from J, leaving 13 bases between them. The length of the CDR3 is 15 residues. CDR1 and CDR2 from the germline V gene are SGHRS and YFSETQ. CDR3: CASSSRTGGNTEAFF. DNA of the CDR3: TGCGCCAGCAGCTCCAGGACGGGGGGGAACACTGAAGCTTTCTTT.